The rows below give T cell receptor beta chains drawn from one sample of a study of control samples from healthy donors and cancer patients. Here immunoSEQ multiplex PCR was the method, and the copy in TCRdb shows in-frame clones only, minus some. This sample yields 150,000 to 200,000 clones, of which 90% to 95% are seen a single time; around 1.4% belongs to the top ten. The sequencing input was blood. These receptors originate from a man aged 30-40 years in good health. CDR3s include the opening cysteine and the closing phenylalanine or tryptophan. The D gene is left open where the match is weak. The size field is filled for only some rows; it gives once, few, many or a size class.

TRBV15	once	.	TRBJ2-6	CATSSRPGANVLTF	TGTGCCACCAGCAGCAGGCCTGGGGCCAACGTCCTGACTTTC
TRBV14	.	.	TRBJ2-2	CASSQLRNTGELFF	TGTGCCAGCAGCCAATTGAGGAACACCGGGGAGCTGTTTTTT
TRBV11-2	.	.	TRBJ2-3	CASRERPTSTDTQYF	TGTGCCAGCAGGGAGCGGCCGACTAGCACAGATACGCAGTATTTT
TRBV4-1	.	.	TRBJ1-1	CASSQLEKAFF	TGCGCCAGCAGCCAATTAGAGAAAGCTTTCTTT
TRBV20-1	.	.	TRBJ2-7	CSVRGLYEQYF	TGCAGTGTCAGGGGTTTATACGAGCAGTACTTC
TRBV12-1	.	.	TRBJ1-5	CASSQGQGPNQPQHF	TGTGCCAGCAGCCAGGGACAGGGGCCCAATCAGCCCCAGCATTTT
TRBV28	.	TRBD1	TRBJ1-5	CASSAGGQPQHF	TGTGCCAGCAGTGCAGGGGGACAGCCCCAGCATTTT
TRBV6-1	few	.	TRBJ2-4	CASSEALGRYSLILAKNIQYF	TGTGCCAGCAGTGAAGCGCTTGGCAGGTACTCCCTCATCCTAGCCAAAAACATTCAGTACTTC
TRBV7-2	once	TRBD2	TRBJ2-2	CASSLAMVAGGGGELFF	TGTGCCAGCAGCTTAGCGATGGTAGCGGGAGGGGGCGGGGAGCTGTTTTTT
TRBV3-1/TRBV3-2	once	.	TRBJ1-2	CASSLGRTENYGYTF	TGTGCCAGCAGCCTCGGTAGGACAGAGAACTATGGCTACACCTTC
TRBV14	.	.	TRBJ2-2	CASSHDRWQITGELFF	TGTGCCAGCAGCCATGACCGGTGGCAAATCACCGGGGAGCTGTTTTTT
TRBV5-4	.	TRBD1	TRBJ1-5	CASSKDRGSNQPQHF	TGTGCCAGCAGCAAGGACAGGGGTAGCAATCAGCCCCAGCATTTT
TRBV7-3	.	.	TRBJ1-1	CASSLSRNTEAFF	TGTGCCAGCAGCTTAAGCAGGAACACTGAAGCTTTCTTT
TRBV5-1	.	.	TRBJ2-2	CASSLLAETTGELFF	TGCGCCAGCAGCTTACTGGCTGAGACCACCGGGGAGCTGTTTTTT
TRBV3-1/TRBV3-2	.	TRBD1	TRBJ2-7	CASSPGTGVYEQYF	TGTGCCAGCAGCCCCGGGACAGGAGTCTACGAGCAGTACTTC